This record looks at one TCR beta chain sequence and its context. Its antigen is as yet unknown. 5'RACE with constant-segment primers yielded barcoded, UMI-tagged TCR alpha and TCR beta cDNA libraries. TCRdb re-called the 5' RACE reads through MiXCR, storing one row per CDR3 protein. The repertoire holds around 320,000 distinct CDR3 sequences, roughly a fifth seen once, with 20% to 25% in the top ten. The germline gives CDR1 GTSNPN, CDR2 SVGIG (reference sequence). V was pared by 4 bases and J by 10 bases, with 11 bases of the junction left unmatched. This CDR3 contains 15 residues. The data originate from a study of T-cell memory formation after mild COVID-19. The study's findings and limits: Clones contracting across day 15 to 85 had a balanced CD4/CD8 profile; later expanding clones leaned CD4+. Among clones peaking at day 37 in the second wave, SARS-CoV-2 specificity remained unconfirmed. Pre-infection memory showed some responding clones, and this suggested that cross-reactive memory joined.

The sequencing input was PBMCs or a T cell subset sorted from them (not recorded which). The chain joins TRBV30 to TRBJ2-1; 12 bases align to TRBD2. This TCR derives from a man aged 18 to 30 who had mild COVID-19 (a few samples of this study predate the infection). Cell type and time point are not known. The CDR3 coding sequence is TGTGCCTGGACTAGCGGGGGGGCCGTATGGAGCGAGCAGTTCTTC. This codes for CAWTSGGAVWSEQFF.